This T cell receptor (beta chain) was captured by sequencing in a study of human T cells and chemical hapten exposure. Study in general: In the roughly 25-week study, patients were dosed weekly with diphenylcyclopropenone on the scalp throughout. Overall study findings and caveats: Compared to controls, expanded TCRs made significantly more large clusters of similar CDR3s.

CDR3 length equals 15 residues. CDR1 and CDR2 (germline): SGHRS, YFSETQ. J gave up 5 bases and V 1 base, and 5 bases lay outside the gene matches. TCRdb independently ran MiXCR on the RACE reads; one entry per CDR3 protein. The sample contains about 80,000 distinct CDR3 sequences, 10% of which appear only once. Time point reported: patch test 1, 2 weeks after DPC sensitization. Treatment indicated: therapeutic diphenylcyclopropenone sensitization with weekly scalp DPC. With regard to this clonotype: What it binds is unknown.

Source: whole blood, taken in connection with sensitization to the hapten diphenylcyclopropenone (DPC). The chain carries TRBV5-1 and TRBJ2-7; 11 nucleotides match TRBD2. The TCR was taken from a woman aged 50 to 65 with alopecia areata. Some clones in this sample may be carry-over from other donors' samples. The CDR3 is CASSLSGLAVHEQYF. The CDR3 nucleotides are TGCGCCAGCAGCTTGTCGGGACTAGCGGTCCACGAGCAGTACTTC. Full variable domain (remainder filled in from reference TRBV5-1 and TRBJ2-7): KAGVTQTPRYLIKTRGQQVTLSCSPISGHRSVSWYQQTPGQGLQFLFEYFSETQRNKGNFPGRFSGRQFSNSRSEMNVSTLELGDSALYLCASSLSGLAVHEQYFGPGTRLTVT.